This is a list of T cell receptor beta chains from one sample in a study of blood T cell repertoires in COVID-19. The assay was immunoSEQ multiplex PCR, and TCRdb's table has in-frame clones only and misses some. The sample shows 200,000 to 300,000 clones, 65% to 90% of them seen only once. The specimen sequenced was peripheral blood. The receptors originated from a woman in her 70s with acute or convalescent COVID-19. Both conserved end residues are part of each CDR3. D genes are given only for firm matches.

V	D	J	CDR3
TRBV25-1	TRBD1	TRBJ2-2	CASSSGGSNTGELFF
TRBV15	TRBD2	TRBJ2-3	CATSREGTSGGLTDTQYF
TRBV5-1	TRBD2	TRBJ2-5	CASSPRTSRETQYF
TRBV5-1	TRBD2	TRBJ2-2	CASSLSGRGTGELFF
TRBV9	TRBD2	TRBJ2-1	CASSVDSGIYNEQFF
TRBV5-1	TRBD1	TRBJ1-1	CASTIGTANTEAFF
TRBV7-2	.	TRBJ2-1	CASSRGGLSYNEQFF
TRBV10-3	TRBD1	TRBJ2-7	CATIHGTASYEQYF
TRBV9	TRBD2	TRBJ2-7	CASSVGASGVYEQYF
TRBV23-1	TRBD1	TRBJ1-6	CASSHPGQGHPICYNSPLHF
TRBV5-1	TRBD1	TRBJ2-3	CASSLGQGVITDTQYF
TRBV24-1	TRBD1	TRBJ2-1	CATSFHRGPSYNEQFF
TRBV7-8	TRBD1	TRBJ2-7	CASSWDRTSYEQYF
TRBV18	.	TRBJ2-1	CASSPRFPGQSNEQFF
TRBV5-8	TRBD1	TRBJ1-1	CASSPAPGGNTEAFF
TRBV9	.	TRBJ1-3	CASSVGDRAGAGNTIYF
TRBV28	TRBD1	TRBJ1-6	CASSFSEGTGSSPLHF
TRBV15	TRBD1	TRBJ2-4	CATSRDPGGKNIQYF
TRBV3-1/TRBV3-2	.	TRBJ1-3	CASSTTVLSGNTIYF
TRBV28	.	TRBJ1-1	CASSSVKYEAFF
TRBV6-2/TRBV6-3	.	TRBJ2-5	CASSYSGVGTQYF
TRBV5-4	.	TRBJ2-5	CASSLRAETQYF
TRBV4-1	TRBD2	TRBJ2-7	CASSSGSGGPGRNEQYF
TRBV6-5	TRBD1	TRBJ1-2	CASARDREINYGYTF
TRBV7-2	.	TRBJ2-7	CASSLDFTYEQYF
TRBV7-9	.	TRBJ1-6	CASSPSVDNSPLHF
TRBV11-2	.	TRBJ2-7	CASSLDRGEQYF
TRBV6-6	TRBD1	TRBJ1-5	CASSWVGQRMDQPQHF
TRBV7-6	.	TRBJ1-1	CASSLERGGEAFF